This T cell receptor (beta chain) was recorded in a study of blood T cell repertoires in COVID-19. About the study: Some COVID-19 samples were acute and others convalescent; all came from the United States, Italy and Spain. Nucleic acid was either cDNA or gDNA, and it came from T cells, B-cell-depleted T cells, or PBMCs.

Trimming took 0 bases from V and 7 from J; bases not matched to a gene: 9. CDR1 and CDR2 from the germline V gene are LGHNA and YNFKEQ. CDR3 length: 15 residues. Per the original methods: From reference gene primer amplification, estimates of nucleated cell counts were derived. Clones were sequenced by immunoSEQ multiplex PCR, and TCRdb holds only the in-frame ones, with some missing. The D gene and trimming were derived from the DNA, and the V and J assignments and clone size from that table. The data hold some 120,000 clones, with approximately 80% observed a single time. This clonotype originated in a woman aged 45-60 years with acute or convalescent COVID-19. Sequencing input: peripheral blood. The rearrangement uses TRBV4-2 and TRBJ2-7; 7 nucleotides match TRBD1. DNA of the CDR3: TGTGCCAGCAGCCAAGAAGGGGCAGGGGGTTGGGAGCAGTACTTC. Its translation is CASSQEGAGGWEQYF.